This record concerns one T cell receptor beta chain sequence. Its antigen is not yet known. No base-level quality is on record; no much larger clone is a single base apart. This sample is part of a study of cytomegalovirus exposure and HLA in healthy donors listed by TCRdb under 2017. Looking at the study overall: According to an earlier analysis of a few hundred of the donors, roughly 180 million T cells yielded 90 million to 140 million unique TCR beta sequences and about 280 Gb of sequence data. Every discovery cohort repertoire had been produced on one sequencing platform. The study aimed to test whether cataloging public T cell receptors could reveal signatures of past pathogen exposure. HLA typing included class I and class II loci at four-digit resolution. Rather than drawing on any new phenotypic data, the later analysis identified candidate immune exposures from TCR beta sequences and the way those sequences occurred across donors. In a later analysis, previously published TCR beta repertoires from 550 to 750 donors were re-analyzed and high-resolution HLA genotyping was added so that TCR occurrence patterns could be studied. An early release that covered roughly 600 HLA-typed donors contained 250 to 350 gigabases of sequencing data and approximately 85 million unique TCR sequences. An earlier analysis of about 620 of the donors applied high-throughput TCR beta sequencing to assess whether each TCR beta V gene segment acted as functional or pseudogenic. In a later genetic analysis, genome-wide SNP genotypes for about 65% of the 666 donors were used, and that subset was treated as a discovery cohort. To predict cytomegalovirus infection status, the study combined high-throughput TCR immunosequencing, statistical association of individual TCRs with disease status, and machine learning. The genetic ancestry cluster associated with self-reported Caucasian donors included 70% to 85% of the 300 to 400 genotyped donors. Roughly five DR-DQ haplotypes were handled as single units for association and clustering because linkage in the cohort was strong. The study used immunosequencing to profile the T cell repertoires of 600 to 850 subjects and linked those repertoires to cytomegalovirus serostatus. Alongside the repertoire data, information on donor age, sex, ethnicity and CMV serostatus was compiled. Typing coverage differed by locus: A, B, C, DRB1 and DQB1 were typed in roughly 620-630 donors, DQA1 in around 500, DPA1 in around 580, and DPB1 in around 490. Along with the approximately 700-subject first cohort, a separate validation cohort of over a hundred different subjects was used. On average, around 240,000 unique TCR beta nucleotide sequences were sequenced per donor among about 400 genotyped donors of the cohort, with around 19% of those sequences being non-productive. The paper as a whole reports these results and caveats: HLA typing was unavailable for some donors at each locus, so association tests used only the typed subset. In a later analysis, the rate of TCR association differed among HLA loci, with DRB1 alleles having the most associated TCRs and HLA-C alleles having the fewest. A few of the identified cytomegalovirus-associated TCR beta chains were confirmed in vitro to be specific for cytomegalovirus antigens. A later analysis associated approximately 17,000 TCR beta sequences with specific HLA alleles at a false discovery rate of 0.05. A later analysis found that most CMV-associated TCR beta chains appeared HLA-restricted, with HLA associations seemingly driven largely by CMV exposure. In an earlier analysis of approximately 590 of the donors, most TCR beta V segments were observed in productive rearrangements about 90% or about 30% of the time, broadly matching IMGT annotations. In a later analysis, several top co-occurrence clusters were reported to appear linked to parvovirus B19, influenza, CMV and Epstein-Barr virus. A cluster of highly shared sequence variants was judged likely to represent a technical artifact of the sequencing pipeline. A further reported finding was that TCR beta sequences accurately predicted the HLA-A and HLA-B alleles for most subjects in the first cohort. In a later genetic analysis, a missense DCLRE1C variant was associated with V-gene and J-gene trimming of TCR beta chains, and the association was replicated in an independent cohort. Most TCR sequences were observed very rarely across donors, whereas some public TCRs were present in many individuals. Cytomegalovirus status was reported to be diagnosed by the classifier with high specificity and sensitivity in both the original and validation cohorts. When HLA alleles, especially DR and DQ, strongly co-occurred, attributing TCR associations to individual alleles was difficult. According to a later genetic analysis, donors in an Asian-associated ancestry cluster had fewer N-insertions in productive TCRs than the roughly 700-donor mean. Roughly uniform sequencing depth across donors was assumed in presence/absence analyses, although this assumption may not hold. The study gave a list of some 150 TCR beta chains associated with cytomegalovirus. CMV serostatus was the only immune exposure information available for the cohort. Because the 87-base-pair reads could not distinguish some IMGT-functional V segments, including TRBV6-2 and TRBV6-3, those segments were excluded. About 15 rarely observed V segments, including chromosome 9 orphons, were excluded from the earlier analysis of 550 to 700 of the donors because counts were too low. The authors suggested that the approach could potentially be extended to other disease states and immunological phenotypes. Linkage disequilibrium might explain the correlated functional status among segregating V segments, but an unknown experimental factor could not be excluded. The cohort was sequenced for TCR beta chains only, and without alpha or paired-chain data the features that could be detected were limited. In a later analysis, HLA-associated TCR beta chains showed more clonal expansion and lower generation probabilities than non-associated chains that were equally common.

The cohort was made up of approximately 670 healthy bone marrow donors. All cohort members were sampled while nominally healthy, although unrecorded immune exposures were likely present. The donor tested CMV seropositive, placing the donor among the 290 or so seropositive members of the cohort. A peripheral blood sample was collected from each donor, and TCR beta sequencing was performed on peripheral blood mononuclear cells. The Qiagen DNeasy Blood Extraction Kit was used to extract genomic DNA from the blood cell samples. Library method: the immunoSEQ multiplex PCR assay. A mixture of 60 forward primers for TCR Vbeta segments and 13 reverse primers for TCR Jbeta segments was used in the multiplex PCR. The CDR3 region of rearranged TCR beta genes was amplified from genomic DNA with a multiplex PCR assay. The amplified TCR beta libraries were sequenced on the Illumina HiSeq System as 87-base-pair reads. The source study handled its data this way. A later analysis counted about 80 million unique TCR beta chains across the 550 to 750 repertoires, and some 11 million of these chains were shared by at least two donors. Raw reads were error-corrected and collapsed into unique sequences by a nearest-neighbor algorithm in which closely related sequences were merged to remove PCR and sequencing errors. To assign V, D and J gene segments, CDR3 sequences were aligned to IMGT reference sequences. For a sequence to be retained, a match of at least six nucleotides was required to both a V gene segment and a J gene segment. Rearrangements were classified as productive when the CDR3 lacked stop codons and remained in frame with V and J, and all other rearrangements were classified as non-productive. Following IMGT convention, CDR3 was defined as the stretch from the second conserved V-encoded cysteine to the conserved J-encoded phenylalanine. The earlier analysis of about 610 of the donors excluded any sequence lacking an unambiguous match to a single V gene segment. In an earlier analysis of roughly 500 of the donors, V segments were called functional above 56.7% productive rearrangements and were called segregating when the between-donor standard deviation exceeded 5%. To diagnose cytomegalovirus status from the catalog of TCR beta chain sequences, a statistical classification framework was built. In a later analysis, V and J genes were assigned by comparing TCR nucleotide sequences against IMGT/GENE-DB human TR gene sequences. A later analysis assigned CDR3 sequences and most-parsimonious VDJ recombination scenarios with the TCRdist pipeline. In a later analysis, each TCR beta chain was defined by its CDR3 amino acid sequence together with its V-gene family, and reads lacking a unique V-gene family were excluded. As a way to deal with suspected cross-contamination and a sequencing artifact, a later analysis dropped 450 to 600 nucleotide sequences that were highly shared and had low generation probability. In a later analysis, a clonal expansion index for each public chain was calculated from normalized within-repertoire ranks of inferred template counts. A later analysis computed generation probabilities with a VDJ recombination model fitted to out-of-frame rearrangements, and checked the results against IGoR. In a later analysis, TCR-TCR, TCR-HLA and TCR-CMV co-occurrence was scored with hypergeometric tests, and a repertoire-size bias correction was applied to TCR pairs. To estimate false discovery rates, a later analysis permuted the HLA or CMV assignments 20 times. In a later analysis, co-occurring TCRs were grouped using DBSCAN, and TCRdist sequence similarity was added for clustering within HLA-allele-positive subsets. Co-occurrence clustering excluded repertoires with fewer than 30,000 or more than 120,000 public chains, plus five with anomalous nucleotide sharing. Drawn from immuneACCESS, this table holds only the in-frame rearrangements with V and J called that TCRdb kept. Clones are partly lost; checked studies trace under half to an unresolved V gene and leave the rest unexplained. Clone size and the V and J calls come from that table; the DNA yielded D and trimming. For this sample there are 120,000 or so clones; more than 80% appear just once. The biggest ten clones account for around 8.9% of the sample.

From the germline V gene, CDR1 is SGHDT and CDR2 is YYEEEE. Trimmed from V: 4 bases; trimmed from J: 2 bases; junction bases lacking a gene match: 3. The CDR3 has 15 amino acids, counting the end cysteine and phenylalanine. Only the CDR3 part of the read is kept: 45 bases, read in frame from the first base. The receptor chain draws on TRBV5-6 and TRBJ2-6; TRBD2 lines up with 7 middle nucleotides. The sequenced sample consisted of PBMCs. The receptor's source is a man aged 30 to 45 in good health and CMV-seropositive. The nucleotide sequence is TGTGCCAGCAGCACAAGCGGGGCTGGGGCCAACGTCCTGACTTTC. Translated, this is CASSTSGAGANVLTF.